A selection of T cell receptor beta chains follows, all from one sample in a study of blood T cell repertoires in COVID-19. Here immunoSEQ multiplex PCR was the method, and the copy in TCRdb shows in-frame clones only, minus some. The table has 200,000 to 250,000 clones, roughly four fifths seen once. Sequenced material: peripheral blood. These receptors all come from a man over 45 with acute or convalescent COVID-19. Each CDR3 is given with its conserved first and last residue. Fields, in order: CDR3 DNA, CDR3 protein, D gene, clone size, V gene, J gene. A D gene is named only where the DNA matches it firmly. Clone size, where shown, is once, few, many, or a class for clones that have expanded.

TGTGCCCTAGGGCGGGGGACCTACGAGCAGTACTTC,CALGRGTYEQYF,TRBD2,few,TRBV7-9,TRBJ2-7
TGTGCCAGCAGCCAACGGGGTCTAGCGAGAACAGATACGCAGTATTTT,CASSQRGLARTDTQYF,-,-,TRBV14,TRBJ2-3
TGTGCCATCAGTGAGGTGACAGACGAGCAGTACTTC,CAISEVTDEQYF,-,once,TRBV10-3,TRBJ2-7
TGTGCCAGTAGTATTTGGCGGGGCTCGGGAGATACGCAGTATTTT,CASSIWRGSGDTQYF,-,-,TRBV19,TRBJ2-3
TGCGCCAGCAGGGCCGGACTTAGCTCCTACAATGAGCAGTTCTTC,CASRAGLSSYNEQFF,-,-,TRBV5-1,TRBJ2-1
TGTGCCTGCAGCTCGTCAGGAGAGACCCAGTACTTC,CACSSSGETQYF,-,-,TRBV5-6,TRBJ2-5
TGTGCCTGGAAGGGGCGAGCTAACTATGGCTACACCTTC,CAWKGRANYGYTF,-,-,TRBV30,TRBJ1-2
TGTGCCACCAGCAGAGATTGGGCCGTAGGGGTGTCCAAGCAGCCCCAGCATTTT,CATSRDWAVGVSKQPQHF,-,-,TRBV15,TRBJ1-5
TGTGCCAGCAGCTTACGTGACAGAGGCACCATATATTTT,CASSLRDRGTIYF,-,-,TRBV7-9,TRBJ1-3
TGTGCCAGCAGCTTAGGGGCGTCTGAAGCTTTCTTT,CASSLGASEAFF,-,-,TRBV7-9,TRBJ1-1
TGTGCCAGCAGTCAGGGACTTATAGCCAAAAACATTCAGTACTTC,CASSQGLIAKNIQYF,-,-,TRBV28,TRBJ2-4
TGTGCCAGCAGCTTGTGGTCAGGGGGTCACTACGAGCAGTACTTC,CASSLWSGGHYEQYF,TRBD1,-,TRBV5-4,TRBJ2-7
TGTGCCACCAGTGATGACCTGGGGACAGGGCGGGAGACCCAGTACTTC,CATSDDLGTGRETQYF,TRBD1,-,TRBV24-1,TRBJ2-5
TGTGCCAGCTCTTATGATCGGGGGGCCTATCTCTCCTACGAGCAGTACTTC,CASSYDRGAYLSYEQYF,-,-,TRBV11-2,TRBJ2-7
TGCGCCAGCAGCCTACAAGACAGGGGGTCCTTAAGTGGGGCCAACGTCCTGACTTTC,CASSLQDRGSLSGANVLTF,TRBD1,-,TRBV5-1,TRBJ2-6
TGTGCCAGCAGCTTTCCCCAGACGAATCTAGCCTACGAGCAGTACTTC,CASSFPQTNLAYEQYF,-,-,TRBV11-1,TRBJ2-7
TGTGCCAGCAGCTTGACTAGCAGCAATGAGCAGTTCTTC,CASSLTSSNEQFF,TRBD2,-,TRBV12-3/TRBV12-4,TRBJ2-1
TGTGCCTGGAAATGGACAGGTAGCGGGAACACCGGGGAGCTGTTTTTT,CAWKWTGSGNTGELFF,-,few,TRBV30,TRBJ2-2
TGTGCCAGCACCTTCGGCGGAGGGTCCTCGAACACCGGGGAGCTGTTTTTT,CASTFGGGSSNTGELFF,-,-,TRBV5-6,TRBJ2-2
TGTGCCAGCAGCTTGGGACAGGGGAACGAGCAGTACTTC,CASSLGQGNEQYF,TRBD1,-,TRBV5-4,TRBJ2-7
TGTGCCAGCAGCCGGCAAACAGGGGGTCGGCCTGAGCAGTTCTTC,CASSRQTGGRPEQFF,TRBD1,-,TRBV14,TRBJ2-1
TGTGCCAGTAGCCCGGGACAGGGTTTCTACGAGCAGTACTTC,CASSPGQGFYEQYF,TRBD1,-,TRBV19,TRBJ2-7
TGTGCCAGCAGTCCCAGGGGCGGGGAGACCCAGTACTTC,CASSPRGGETQYF,-,-,TRBV6-6,TRBJ2-5
TGTGCCAGCCACGGGAGGGCCATGTACAATGAGCAGTTCTTC,CASHGRAMYNEQFF,TRBD2,once,TRBV25-1,TRBJ2-1
TGTGCCAGCAGCCAAGTTTTTGAGAGCTACGAGCAGTACTTC,CASSQVFESYEQYF,-,-,TRBV3-1/TRBV3-2,TRBJ2-7
TGTGCCAGCAGCCAACCTGGGGGCGGGGGGGCCCTAGGGGAGCAGTTCTTC,CASSQPGGGGALGEQFF,TRBD2,-,TRBV3-1/TRBV3-2,TRBJ2-1
TGTGCCAGCTCACCACAGACAGGGGGTGGTACCTATGGCTACACCTTC,CASSPQTGGGTYGYTF,TRBD1,few,TRBV18,TRBJ1-2
TGTGCCAGCAGCCCGGGGGGTCTAGGAGCTTTCTTT,CASSPGGLGAFF,-,-,TRBV14,TRBJ1-1
TGTGCCAGCAACAGGGGGCTTGAAAAACTGTTTTTT,CASNRGLEKLFF,TRBD1,-,TRBV28,TRBJ1-4
TGTGCCAGCGGAGTGGTCGGGAAAGGGTTACACACTGAAGCTTTCTTT,CASGVVGKGLHTEAFF,-,-,TRBV27,TRBJ1-1
TGTGCCAGCACCCCCGTAGGGGCAAGCGACGAGCAGTACTTC,CASTPVGASDEQYF,-,-,TRBV6-5,TRBJ2-7